This is a list of T cell receptor beta chains from one sample in a study of early T cells in non-severe SARS-CoV-2 infection. Via MiXCR, TCRdb re-called the 5' RACE reads, giving one row per CDR3 protein. In the table there are tens of thousands of distinct CDR3 sequences, roughly 12% of which are singletons. Sequencing was performed on whole blood. All receptors derive from an adult who was a healthcare worker with PCR-confirmed SARS-CoV-2 infection or an uninfected control (not recorded which). The CDR3 runs from the conserved cysteine through the conserved F or W. The D gene is left open where the match is weak. Clone size, where shown, is once, few, many, or a class for clones that have expanded.

D: TRBD1
V: TRBV5-1
J: TRBJ2-1
size: many
CDR3: CASSRTTGTGVYNEQFF
DNA: TGCGCCAGCAGCAGAACTACCGGGACAGGGGTCTACAATGAGCAGTTCTTC

D: TRBD2
V: TRBV5-1
J: TRBJ2-1
size: many
CDR3: CASSLGRLAGRFSDEQFF
DNA: TGCGCCAGCAGCTTGGGCAGATTAGCGGGGAGATTCTCGGATGAGCAGTTCTTC

D: .
V: TRBV15
J: TRBJ1-5
size: many
CDR3: CATSRVIQNPNQPQHF
DNA: TGTGCCACCAGCAGAGTGATCCAAAACCCCAATCAGCCCCAGCATTTT

D: .
V: TRBV7-9
J: TRBJ2-1
size: many
CDR3: CASSPPGNRIYNEQFF
DNA: TGTGCCAGCAGCCCGCCAGGGAACCGTATCTACAATGAGCAGTTCTTC

D: TRBD2
V: TRBV29-1
J: TRBJ2-5
size: .
CDR3: CSVAGRAVETQYF
DNA: TGCAGCGTTGCCGGGAGGGCCGTGGAGACCCAGTACTTC

D: TRBD1
V: TRBV5-6
J: TRBJ2-5
size: many
CDR3: CASSLTGGAKTQYF
DNA: TGTGCCAGCAGCCTGACAGGGGGCGCGAAGACCCAGTACTTC

D: .
V: TRBV5-4
J: TRBJ2-3
size: .
CDR3: CASSGGGRGTDTQYF
DNA: TGTGCCAGCAGCGGTGGGGGCAGGGGAACAGATACGCAGTATTTT

D: .
V: TRBV18
J: TRBJ2-7
size: many
CDR3: CASSPPSRSYEQYF
DNA: TGTGCCAGCTCACCACCAAGCCGATCCTACGAGCAGTACTTC

D: .
V: TRBV18
J: TRBJ2-7
size: many
CDR3: CASSPERPLEQYF
DNA: TGTGCCAGCTCACCAGAACGCCCCCTCGAGCAGTACTTC

D: TRBD1
V: TRBV5-1
J: TRBJ2-1
size: few
CDR3: CASSGGTGAVNEQFF
DNA: TGCGCCAGCAGCGGGGGGACAGGGGCCGTCAATGAGCAGTTCTTC

D: TRBD1
V: TRBV10-3
J: TRBJ2-7
size: .
CDR3: CAISGGQGANEQYF
DNA: TGTGCCATCAGTGGGGGACAGGGGGCCAACGAGCAGTACTTC

D: .
V: TRBV6-1
J: TRBJ1-1
size: many
CDR3: CASRSRGFAEAFF
DNA: TGTGCCAGCAGGAGCAGGGGATTCGCTGAAGCTTTCTTT

D: .
V: TRBV7-2
J: TRBJ2-1
size: .
CDR3: CASSPLYEQFF
DNA: TGTGCCAGCAGCCCTCTGTATGAGCAGTTCTTC

D: TRBD1
V: TRBV4-2
J: TRBJ2-5
size: few
CDR3: CASSQGSGQHQETQYF
DNA: TGTGCCAGCAGCCAAGGGTCGGGACAGCATCAAGAGACCCAGTACTTC

D: .
V: TRBV13
J: TRBJ2-5
size: many
CDR3: CASSTAGIGGQETQYF
DNA: TGTGCCAGCAGCACCGCCGGAATCGGGGGACAAGAGACCCAGTACTTC

D: .
V: TRBV5-1
J: TRBJ2-7
size: many
CDR3: CASSPYSYEQYF
DNA: TGCGCCAGCAGCCCTTACTCCTACGAGCAGTACTTC

D: .
V: TRBV18
J: TRBJ2-4
size: many
CDR3: CASSPRAGVNGNIQYF
DNA: TGTGCCAGCTCCCCACGGGCAGGGGTGAATGGAAACATTCAGTACTTC

D: TRBD2
V: TRBV7-3
J: TRBJ2-1
size: .
CDR3: CASSRTSGRVNEQFF
DNA: TGTGCCAGCAGCCGTACTAGCGGGAGGGTCAATGAGCAGTTCTTC

D: .
V: TRBV4-1
J: TRBJ2-5
size: .
CDR3: CASSQDRETQYF
DNA: TGCGCCAGCAGCCAAGATCGTGAGACCCAGTACTTC

D: TRBD2
V: TRBV15
J: TRBJ2-1
size: many
CDR3: CATSRGVGGGSEEQFF
DNA: TGTGCCACCAGCAGAGGAGTGGGCGGGGGGTCAGAAGAGCAGTTCTTC

D: TRBD1
V: TRBV2
J: TRBJ1-4
size: few
CDR3: CASRISGFQGATTNEKLFF
DNA: TGTGCCAGCAGAATTTCCGGGTTTCAGGGGGCCACAACTAATGAAAAACTGTTTTTT

D: .
V: TRBV7-9
J: TRBJ2-3
size: many
CDR3: CASSWGLTDTQYF
DNA: TGTGCCAGCAGCTGGGGACTCACAGATACGCAGTATTTT

D: TRBD2
V: TRBV20-1
J: TRBJ2-5
size: once
CDR3: CSAPGLVGETQYF
DNA: TGCAGTGCTCCCGGACTAGTAGGGGAGACCCAGTACTTC

D: .
V: TRBV12-3/TRBV12-4
J: TRBJ2-7
size: .
CDR3: CASSPPGISYEQYF
DNA: TGTGCCAGCAGTCCGCCAGGAATTTCCTACGAGCAGTACTTC

D: .
V: TRBV6-5
J: TRBJ2-7
size: .
CDR3: CASSYGAGEQYF
DNA: TGTGCCAGCAGTTACGGTGCGGGGGAGCAGTACTTC

D: .
V: TRBV2
J: TRBJ2-3
size: few
CDR3: CASSDGFSTDTQYF
DNA: TGTGCCAGCAGTGATGGGTTCAGCACAGATACGCAGTATTTT

D: .
V: TRBV27
J: TRBJ1-6
size: many
CDR3: CATRMGKSYNSPLHF
DNA: TGTGCAACGCGAATGGGGAAGTCCTATAATTCACCCCTCCACTTT

D: TRBD1
V: TRBV7-2
J: TRBJ2-5
size: few
CDR3: CASSLGQSETQYF
DNA: TGTGCCAGCAGCCTGGGACAGTCAGAGACCCAGTACTTC

D: .
V: TRBV11-2
J: TRBJ2-7
size: .
CDR3: CASRGLSYEQYF
DNA: TGTGCCAGCAGGGGACTTTCCTACGAGCAGTACTTC

D: .
V: TRBV11-3
J: TRBJ1-3
size: many
CDR3: CASRASGNTIYF
DNA: TGTGCCAGCAGGGCCTCTGGAAACACCATATATTTT

D: .
V: TRBV2
J: TRBJ2-3
size: few
CDR3: CASKMEGRDTDTQYF
DNA: TGTGCCAGCAAAATGGAAGGGCGAGACACAGATACGCAGTATTTT

D: .
V: TRBV28
J: TRBJ1-1
size: few
CDR3: CASTPLRAWTNTEAFF
DNA: TGTGCCAGCACTCCCTTACGCGCCTGGACGAACACTGAAGCTTTCTTT

D: .
V: TRBV7-9
J: TRBJ1-1
size: many
CDR3: CASSLGEHAEVFF
DNA: TGTGCCAGCAGCTTAGGCGAACACGCTGAAGTTTTCTTT

D: .
V: TRBV7-3
J: TRBJ2-7
size: few
CDR3: CASSFRQINEQYF
DNA: TGTGCCAGCAGCTTTCGGCAGATCAACGAGCAGTACTTC

D: .
V: TRBV4-2
J: TRBJ2-7
size: .
CDR3: CASSQGGETYEQYF
DNA: TGTGCCAGCAGCCAAGGAGGAGAGACCTACGAGCAGTACTTC

D: TRBD2
V: TRBV10-3
J: TRBJ2-1
size: .
CDR3: CAISDGTSEQFF
DNA: TGTGCCATCAGTGACGGGACTAGCGAGCAGTTCTTC

D: TRBD2
V: TRBV7-6
J: TRBJ2-5
size: .
CDR3: CASSPGRNQETQYF
DNA: TGTGCCAGCAGCCCCGGGAGGAACCAAGAGACCCAGTACTTC

D: .
V: TRBV12-3/TRBV12-4
J: TRBJ2-3
size: many
CDR3: CASSFYVDTQYF
DNA: TGTGCCAGCAGTTTCTACGTAGATACGCAGTATTTT

D: .
V: TRBV2
J: TRBJ2-3
size: many
CDR3: CASSEEDIDTQYF
DNA: TGTGCCAGCAGTGAAGAGGACATAGATACGCAGTATTTT

D: TRBD2
V: TRBV5-1
J: TRBJ2-1
size: .
CDR3: CASSSFRTSGATDNEQFF
DNA: TGCGCCAGCAGCTCATTCCGGACTAGCGGGGCCACGGACAATGAGCAGTTCTTC

D: .
V: TRBV29-1
J: TRBJ2-5
size: .
CDR3: CSVVGIQETQYF
DNA: TGCAGCGTTGTTGGAATCCAAGAGACCCAGTACTTC

D: .
V: TRBV9
J: TRBJ2-2
size: .
CDR3: CASSVAGTGELFF
DNA: TGTGCCAGCAGCGTAGCTGGCACCGGGGAGCTGTTTTTT

D: TRBD2
V: TRBV18
J: TRBJ2-1
size: many
CDR3: CASSPFKREVAEQFF
DNA: TGTGCCAGCTCACCATTTAAGCGGGAGGTGGCTGAGCAGTTCTTC

D: .
V: TRBV7-2
J: TRBJ2-5
size: few
CDR3: CASSLEHVEETQYF
DNA: TGTGCCAGCAGCTTAGAACATGTCGAAGAGACCCAGTACTTC

D: TRBD2
V: TRBV11-3
J: TRBJ2-3
size: .
CDR3: CASSLLLAGITDTQYF
DNA: TGTGCCAGCAGCCTTTTACTAGCGGGGATAACAGATACGCAGTATTTT

D: .
V: TRBV29-1
J: TRBJ2-7
size: .
CDR3: CSVEDPAGVSEQYF
DNA: TGCAGCGTTGAAGACCCGGCGGGTGTCTCCGAGCAGTACTTC

D: .
V: TRBV7-3
J: TRBJ1-1
size: .
CDR3: CASSLAAGQTEAFF
DNA: TGTGCCAGCAGCTTAGCAGCAGGGCAGACTGAAGCTTTCTTT

D: .
V: TRBV4-3
J: TRBJ2-2
size: .
CDR3: CASSQMGTNTGELFF
DNA: TGCGCCAGCAGCCAAATGGGGACGAACACCGGGGAGCTGTTTTTT

D: .
V: TRBV5-1
J: TRBJ2-5
size: few
CDR3: CASSLGRETQYF
DNA: TGCGCCAGCAGCTTGGGTAGGGAGACCCAGTACTTC

D: .
V: TRBV4-3
J: TRBJ2-3
size: many
CDR3: CASTHTADTQYF
DNA: TGCGCCAGCACCCATACCGCAGATACGCAGTATTTT